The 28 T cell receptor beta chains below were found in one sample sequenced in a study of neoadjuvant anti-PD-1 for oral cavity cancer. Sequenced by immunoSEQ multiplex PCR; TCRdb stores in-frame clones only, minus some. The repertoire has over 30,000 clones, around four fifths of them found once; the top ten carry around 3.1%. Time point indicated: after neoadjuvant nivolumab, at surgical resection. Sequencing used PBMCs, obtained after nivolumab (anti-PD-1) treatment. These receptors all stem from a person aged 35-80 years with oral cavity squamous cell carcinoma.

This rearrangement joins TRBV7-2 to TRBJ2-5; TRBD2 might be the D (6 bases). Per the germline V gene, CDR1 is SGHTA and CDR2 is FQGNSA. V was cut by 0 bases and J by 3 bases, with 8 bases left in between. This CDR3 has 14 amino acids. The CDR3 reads CASSLAGGEETQYF. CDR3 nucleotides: TGTGCCAGCAGCTTAGCGGGGGGTGAAGAGACCCAGTACTTC.

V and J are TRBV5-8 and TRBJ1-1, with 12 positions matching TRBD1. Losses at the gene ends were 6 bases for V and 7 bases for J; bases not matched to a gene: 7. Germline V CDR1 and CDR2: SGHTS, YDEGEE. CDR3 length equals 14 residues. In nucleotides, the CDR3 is TGTGCCAGCAACCGGGGACAGGGGGCCATTGAAGCTTTCTTT. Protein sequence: CASNRGQGAIEAFF. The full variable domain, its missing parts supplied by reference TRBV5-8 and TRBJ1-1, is EAGVTQSPTHLIKTRGQQATLRCSPISGHTSVYWYQQALGLGLQFLLWYDEGEERNRGNFPPRFSGRQFPNYSSELNVNALELEDSALYLCASNRGQGAIEAFFGQGTRLTVV.

CDR3 sequence (DNA): TGCGCCAGCAGCTTGCTGCCAGGCGCTCGGGAGACCCAGTACTTC. Translated, it gives CASSLLPGARETQYF. This chain uses TRBV5-1 with TRBJ2-5; D is ambiguous. The V and J ends lost 1 base and 5 bases respectively, with 15 bases between them. Germline V gene data show CDR1 as SGHRS and CDR2 as YFSETQ. The CDR3 contains 15 residues.

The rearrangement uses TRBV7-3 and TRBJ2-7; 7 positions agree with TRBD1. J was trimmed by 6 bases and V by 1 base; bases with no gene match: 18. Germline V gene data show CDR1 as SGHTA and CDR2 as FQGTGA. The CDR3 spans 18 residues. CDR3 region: CASSLSGVPPGQETEQYF. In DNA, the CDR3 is TGTGCCAGCAGCTTAAGTGGTGTTCCGCCCGGACAGGAGACCGAGCAGTACTTC.

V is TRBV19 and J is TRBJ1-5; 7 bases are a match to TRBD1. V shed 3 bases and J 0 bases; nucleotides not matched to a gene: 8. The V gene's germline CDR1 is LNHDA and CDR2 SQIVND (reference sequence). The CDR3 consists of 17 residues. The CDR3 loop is CASSMGLRGPSNQPQHF. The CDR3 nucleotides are TGTGCCAGTAGTATGGGCCTGAGGGGGCCTAGCAATCAGCCCCAGCATTTT. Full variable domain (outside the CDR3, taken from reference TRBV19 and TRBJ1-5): DGGITQSPKYLFRKEGQNVTLSCEQNLNHDAMYWYRQDPGQGLRLIYYSQIVNDFQKGDIAEGYSVSREKKESFPLTVTSAQKNPTAFYLCASSMGLRGPSNQPQHFGDGTRLSIL.

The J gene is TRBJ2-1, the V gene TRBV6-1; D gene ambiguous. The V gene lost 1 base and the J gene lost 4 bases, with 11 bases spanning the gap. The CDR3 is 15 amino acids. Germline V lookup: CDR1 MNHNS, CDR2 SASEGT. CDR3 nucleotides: TGTGCCAGCAGTGAAGGACGGGTGATATACAATGAGCAGTTCTTC. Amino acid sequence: CASSEGRVIYNEQFF.

The CDR3 DNA is TGTGCCAGCAGCTTGAGCACGCCTGGCTACACCTTC. Translated: CASSLSTPGYTF. The V and J genes are TRBV5-6 and TRBJ1-2; unclear D gene. The V end lost 1 base, the J end lost 7 bases, and 8 bases lay between the germline ends. Germline loops: CDR1 SGHDT, CDR2 YYEEEE. The CDR3 length is 12 residues.

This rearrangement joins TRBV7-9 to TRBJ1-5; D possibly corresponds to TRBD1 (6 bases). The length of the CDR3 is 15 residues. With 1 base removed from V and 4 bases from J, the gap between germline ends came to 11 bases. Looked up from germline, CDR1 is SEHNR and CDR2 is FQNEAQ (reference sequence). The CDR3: CASSLGGAGNQPQHF. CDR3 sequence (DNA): TGTGCCAGCAGCTTAGGGGGGGCGGGTAATCAGCCCCAGCATTTT.

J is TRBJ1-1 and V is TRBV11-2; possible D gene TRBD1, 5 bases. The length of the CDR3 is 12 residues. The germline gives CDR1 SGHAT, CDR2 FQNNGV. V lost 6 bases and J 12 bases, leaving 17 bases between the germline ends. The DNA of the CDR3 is TGTGCCAGCAGACCAAATGAGGGGAGATCTTTCTTT. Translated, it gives CASRPNEGRSFF.

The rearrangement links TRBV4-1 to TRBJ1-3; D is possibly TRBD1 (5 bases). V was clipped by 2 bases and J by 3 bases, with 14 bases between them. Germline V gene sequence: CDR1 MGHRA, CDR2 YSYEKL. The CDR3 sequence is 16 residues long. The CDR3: CASSQRAGTFGNTIYF. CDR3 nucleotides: TGCGCCAGCAGCCAAAGGGCAGGGACTTTTGGAAACACCATATATTTT.

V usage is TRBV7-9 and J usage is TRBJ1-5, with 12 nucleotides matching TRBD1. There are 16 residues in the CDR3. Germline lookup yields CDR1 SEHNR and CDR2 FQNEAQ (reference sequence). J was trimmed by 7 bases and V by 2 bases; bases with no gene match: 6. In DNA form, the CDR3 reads TGTGCCAGCAGCTTATCGGGACAGGGGGCGGTCCAGCCCCAGCATTTT. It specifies CASSLSGQGAVQPQHF.

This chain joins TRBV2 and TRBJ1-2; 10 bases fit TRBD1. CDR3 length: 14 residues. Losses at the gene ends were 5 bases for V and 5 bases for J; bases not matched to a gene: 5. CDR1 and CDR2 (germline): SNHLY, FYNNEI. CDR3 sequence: CASSRQGAGYGYTF. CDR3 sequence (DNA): TGTGCCAGCAGTAGACAGGGGGCGGGTTATGGCTACACCTTC.

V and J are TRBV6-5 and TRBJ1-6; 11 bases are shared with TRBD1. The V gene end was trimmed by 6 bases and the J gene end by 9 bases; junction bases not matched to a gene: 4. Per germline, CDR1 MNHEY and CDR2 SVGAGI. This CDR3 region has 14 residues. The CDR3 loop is CASSRDRGSSPLHF. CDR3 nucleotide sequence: TGTGCCAGCAGCCGGGACAGGGGGAGTTCACCCCTCCACTTT.

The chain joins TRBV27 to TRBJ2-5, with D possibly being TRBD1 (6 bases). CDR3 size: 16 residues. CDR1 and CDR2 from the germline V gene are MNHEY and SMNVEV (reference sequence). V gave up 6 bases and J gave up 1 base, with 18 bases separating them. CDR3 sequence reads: CASRVYYKDSQETQYF. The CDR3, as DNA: TGTGCCAGCAGAGTTTATTATAAGGACAGCCAAGAGACCCAGTACTTC.

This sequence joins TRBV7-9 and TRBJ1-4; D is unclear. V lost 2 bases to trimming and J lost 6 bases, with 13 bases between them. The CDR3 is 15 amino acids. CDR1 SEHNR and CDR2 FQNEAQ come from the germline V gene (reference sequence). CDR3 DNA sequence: TGTGCCAGCAGCTTAATGTCAGGCCGGGATGAAAAACTGTTTTTT. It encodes CASSLMSGRDEKLFF.

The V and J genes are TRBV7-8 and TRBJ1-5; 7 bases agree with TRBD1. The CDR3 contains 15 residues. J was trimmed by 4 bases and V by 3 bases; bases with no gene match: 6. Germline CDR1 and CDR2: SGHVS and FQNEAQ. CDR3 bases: TGTGCCAGCAGCTTTTTCGACAGGGAGAATCAGCCCCAGCATTTT. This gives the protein CASSFFDRENQPQHF. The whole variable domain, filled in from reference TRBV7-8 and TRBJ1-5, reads GAGVSQSPRYKVAKRGQDVALRCDPISGHVSLFWYQQALGQGPEFLTYFQNEAQLDKSGLPSDRFFAERPEGSVSTLKIQRTQQEDSAVYLCASSFFDRENQPQHFGDGTRLSIL.

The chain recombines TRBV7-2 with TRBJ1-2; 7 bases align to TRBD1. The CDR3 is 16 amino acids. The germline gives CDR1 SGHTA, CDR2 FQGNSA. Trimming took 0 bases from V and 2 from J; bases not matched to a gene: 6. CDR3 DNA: TGTGCCAGCAGCTTAGCGGGCGCAGGGGGGAACTATGGCTACACCTTC. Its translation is CASSLAGAGGNYGYTF.

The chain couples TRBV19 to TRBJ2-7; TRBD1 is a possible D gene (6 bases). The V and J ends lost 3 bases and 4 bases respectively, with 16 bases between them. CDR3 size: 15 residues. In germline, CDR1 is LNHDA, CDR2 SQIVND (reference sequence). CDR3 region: CASSIAIAQGYEQYF. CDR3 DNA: TGTGCCAGTAGTATCGCAATAGCACAGGGATACGAGCAGTACTTC.

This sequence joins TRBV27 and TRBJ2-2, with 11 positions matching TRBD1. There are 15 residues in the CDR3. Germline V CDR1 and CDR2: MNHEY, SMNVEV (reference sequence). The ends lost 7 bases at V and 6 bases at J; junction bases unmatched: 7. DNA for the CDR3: TGTGCCAGCAACCGGGACAGGGGGGAGGCCGGGGAGCTGTTTTTT. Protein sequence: CASNRDRGEAGELFF.

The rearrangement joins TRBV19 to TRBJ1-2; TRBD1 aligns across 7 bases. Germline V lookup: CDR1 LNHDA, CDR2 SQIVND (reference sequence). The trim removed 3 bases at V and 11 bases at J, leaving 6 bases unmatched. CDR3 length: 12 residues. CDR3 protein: CASSIPGQKYTF. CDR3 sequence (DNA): TGTGCCAGTAGTATTCCGGGACAGAAGTACACCTTC.

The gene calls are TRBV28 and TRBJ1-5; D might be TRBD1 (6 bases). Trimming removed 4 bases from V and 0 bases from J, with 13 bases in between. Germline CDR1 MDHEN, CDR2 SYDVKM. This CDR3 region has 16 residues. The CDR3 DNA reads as TGTGCCAGCAGTTCGACCAGGGGATATAGCAATCAGCCCCAGCATTTT. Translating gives CASSSTRGYSNQPQHF.

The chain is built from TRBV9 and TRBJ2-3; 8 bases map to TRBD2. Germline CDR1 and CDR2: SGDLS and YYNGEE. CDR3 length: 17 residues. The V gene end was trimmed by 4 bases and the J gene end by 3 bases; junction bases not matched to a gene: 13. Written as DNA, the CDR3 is TGTGCCAGCAGCCCGACTAGCACGGGAGGGTGGACAGATACGCAGTATTTT. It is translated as CASSPTSTGGWTDTQYF.

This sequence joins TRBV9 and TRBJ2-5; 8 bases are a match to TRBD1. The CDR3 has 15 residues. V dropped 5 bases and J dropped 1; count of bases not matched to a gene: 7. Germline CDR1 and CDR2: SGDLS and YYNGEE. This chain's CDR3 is CASSTEDRVQETQYF. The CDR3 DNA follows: TGTGCCAGCAGTACCGAGGACAGGGTCCAAGAGACCCAGTACTTC.

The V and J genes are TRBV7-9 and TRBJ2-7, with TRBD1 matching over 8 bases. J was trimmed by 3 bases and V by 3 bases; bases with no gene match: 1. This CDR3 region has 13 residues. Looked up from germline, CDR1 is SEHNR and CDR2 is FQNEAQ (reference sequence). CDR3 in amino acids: CASSFTGGYEQYF. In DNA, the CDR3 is TGTGCCAGCAGCTTCACAGGGGGCTACGAGCAGTACTTC.

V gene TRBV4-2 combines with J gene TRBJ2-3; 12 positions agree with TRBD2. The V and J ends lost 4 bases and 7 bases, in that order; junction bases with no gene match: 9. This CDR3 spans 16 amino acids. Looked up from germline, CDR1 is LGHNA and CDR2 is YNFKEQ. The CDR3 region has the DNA TGTGCCAGCAGCCCCCGGACTAGCGGGATCGGGAATACGCAGTATTTT. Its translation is CASSPRTSGIGNTQYF.

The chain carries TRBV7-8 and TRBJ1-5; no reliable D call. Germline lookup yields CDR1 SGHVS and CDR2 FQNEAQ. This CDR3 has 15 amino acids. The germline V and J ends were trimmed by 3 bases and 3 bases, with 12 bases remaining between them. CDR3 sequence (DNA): TGTGCCAGCAGCTTGGTAGACGGACTCAATCAGCCCCAGCATTTT. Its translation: CASSLVDGLNQPQHF.

In DNA form, the CDR3 reads TGTGCCAGCACACAGGGGAATTCACCCCTCCACTTT. As protein: CASTQGNSPLHF. The V call is TRBV7-2, the J call TRBJ1-6; 7 positions match TRBD1. With 7 bases clipped from V and 7 bases from J, the junction kept 1 base outside the gene matches. CDR3 size: 12 residues. The germline V gene has CDR1 SGHTA and CDR2 FQGNSA.

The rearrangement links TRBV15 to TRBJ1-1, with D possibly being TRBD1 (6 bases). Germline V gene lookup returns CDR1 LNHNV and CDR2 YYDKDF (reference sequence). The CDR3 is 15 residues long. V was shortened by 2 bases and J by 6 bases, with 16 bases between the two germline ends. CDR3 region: CATSRMGALISEAFF. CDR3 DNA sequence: TGTGCCACCAGCAGAATGGGGGCGCTTATCTCTGAAGCTTTCTTT.